This TCR beta chain was recovered during a study of cytomegalovirus exposure and HLA in healthy donors. Generated by immunoSEQ multiplex PCR, the TCRdb table keeps only in-frame clones and is missing some. The sample has roughly 100,000 clones; around 85% are singletons. General study points: Researchers reported that three CMV-associated chains were confirmed in vitro as CMV antigen-specific. One later analysis, an examination of the 90 to 150 validation repertoires, found that first-cohort TCR clusters tended to co-occur in them. Most sequenced TCRs were rare (though some public TCRs occurred in many donors). Investigators reported approximately 150 TCR beta chains as tied to cytomegalovirus.

Trimming took 5 bases from V and 4 from J, leaving 14 bases between them. Germline V lookup: CDR1 LGHNA, CDR2 YNFKEQ. CDR3 length: 15 residues. Notes on this clone: Its specificity is not known.

This clonotype was obtained from a young man in good health and CMV-seropositive. The V and J genes are TRBV4-2 and TRBJ2-2; D is possibly TRBD1 (6 bases). The sequenced material came from PBMCs. CDR3 sequence reads: CASSSQTGTTGELFF. The CDR3 nucleotides read TGTGCCAGCAGCTCGCAAACAGGGACCACCGGGGAGCTGTTTTTT.